One and the same sample provided the 5 T cell receptor beta chains below, sequenced in a study of regulatory T cells in long-lasting Graves disease. Time point denoted: newly diagnosed GD, antithyroid drugs for less than 3 months. There was RNA extracted from PBMCs, and the TCR library was made from it. HTBI primers from iRepertoire and Arm-PCR of CDR3 regions yielded the TCR beta libraries. Each CDR3 protein is one row after TCRdb ran MiXCR on the multiplex PCR reads. The data contain roughly 430,000 distinct CDR3 sequences, about a sixth of them singletons. The same specimen was also included in a second study, on T cells in Graves' hyperthyroidism and ophthalmopathy.

The source was peripheral blood mononuclear cells (PBMCs), collected at new diagnosis, from a patient treated with antithyroid drugs. These TCRs come from a woman aged 25 to 45 with Graves disease.

V is TRBV4-1 and J is TRBJ2-7; 8 positions match TRBD2. Germline V gene data show CDR1 as MGHRA and CDR2 as YSYEKL. V dropped 1 base and J dropped 9; count of bases not matched to a gene: 26. The CDR3 has 20 amino acids. CDR3: CASSQAFGGRSGRRDRGQYF. The CDR3, as DNA: TGCGCCAGCAGCCAAGCATTCGGGGGTAGAAGCGGGAGACGTGACCGGGGGCAGTACTTC.

CDR3 DNA sequence: TGCGCCAGCAGTGACGGGTTTTACTCTGGAAACACCATATATTTT. This sequence encodes CASSDGFYSGNTIYF. The chain recombines TRBV10-1 with TRBJ1-3; D not resolved. Germline V gene data show CDR1 as WNHNN and CDR2 as SYGVQD (reference sequence). Trimming shortened V by 3 bases and J by 0 bases, and 9 bases separated the two germline ends. This CDR3 is built from 15 residues.

This clonotype occurred many times. The rearrangement joins TRBV11-2 to TRBJ2-3, with D hard to call. Trimming pared 0 bases from V and 5 bases from J, leaving 9 bases between. The germline CDR1 and CDR2 sequences are SGHAT and FQNNGV. This CDR3 has 14 amino acids. CDR3 residues: CASSLDRWVDTQYF. CDR3 nucleotide sequence: TGTGCCAGCAGCTTAGACCGATGGGTAGATACGCAGTATTTT.

Here the CDR3 DNA reads TGTGCCAGCAGAGGGCAGAATTCCTACGAGCAGTACTTC. Its translation is CASRGQNSYEQYF. The V call is TRBV27, the J call TRBJ2-7, with D uncertain. Germline V gene data show CDR1 as MNHEY and CDR2 as SMNVEV (reference sequence). The CDR3 has 13 residues. Trimming stripped 6 bases from V and 1 base from J, with 10 bases between.

The V and J genes are TRBV14 and TRBJ1-2, with TRBD1 identical over 7 bases. Germline loops: CDR1 SGHDN, CDR2 FVKESK. V dropped 3 bases and J dropped 3; count of bases not matched to a gene: 7. The CDR3 is made up of 15 amino acids. This CDR3 reads CASSQGQGVDYGYTF. The CDR3 DNA is TGTGCCAGCAGCCAGGGCCAGGGGGTGGACTATGGCTACACCTTC.